This entry lists 23 T cell receptor beta chains sequenced from one sample in a study of blood T cell repertoires in COVID-19. Using immunoSEQ multiplex PCR, the repertoire was profiled, and TCRdb retains in-frame clones only, with some absent. Counted here are approximately 220,000 clones, approximately 80% occurring once; the ten biggest clones make up roughly 27%. Sequencing input: peripheral blood. Source of these receptors: a man in his forties or fifties with acute or convalescent COVID-19.

This clone has a single count. The gene calls are TRBV30 and TRBJ2-2, with 8 bases lining up with TRBD1. This CDR3 has 15 amino acids. The V gene's germline CDR1 is GTSNPN and CDR2 SVGIG (reference sequence). V shed 3 bases, J shed 0 bases, and the junction held 3 bases outside the gene matches. CDR3 coding DNA: TGTGCCTGGAGCAGGGGACAGGCGAACACCGGGGAGCTGTTTTTT. Translated: CAWSRGQANTGELFF. Together with reference TRBV30 and TRBJ2-2, the CDR3 gives the full variable domain: SQTIHQWPATLVQPVGSPLSLECTVEGTSNPNLYWYRQAAGRGLQLLFYSVGIGQISSEVPQNLSASRPQDRQFILSSKKLLLSDSGFYLCAWSRGQANTGELFFGEGSRLTVL.

The chain joins TRBV3-1 (or the pseudogene TRBV3-2) to TRBJ1-2; D perhaps matches TRBD1 (6 bases). V gave up 4 bases and J gave up 7 bases, with 13 bases separating them. The V gene's germline CDR1 is LGHDT and CDR2 YNNKEL (reference sequence). CDR3 length: 13 residues. CDR3 region: CASSLSTGPGYTF. In DNA, the CDR3 is TGTGCCAGCAGCCTAAGTACAGGGCCTGGCTACACCTTC.

This clone has just one count. V usage is TRBV7-3 and J usage is TRBJ2-1; TRBD2 matches at 8 bases. The CDR3 sequence is 17 residues long. Germline V gene sequence: CDR1 SGHTA, CDR2 FQGTGA. V lost 5 bases to trimming and J lost 0 bases; unmatched junction nucleotides: 9. The CDR3 DNA follows: TGTGCCAGCAGCCCCAGCGGGGGCCGAAGCTCCTACAATGAGCAGTTCTTC. Amino acid sequence: CASSPSGGRSSYNEQFF.

The chain links TRBV4-2 to TRBJ2-7; 14 nucleotides agree with TRBD2. This CDR3 region has 15 residues. The V segment lost 5 bases and the J segment 6 bases; nucleotides outside the gene matches: 6. CDR1 is LGHNA, CDR2 YNFKEQ, per germline. For the CDR3, the DNA is TGTGCCAGCAGCGCGGGACTAGCGGGAGATGTCGAGCAGTACTTC. Residues: CASSAGLAGDVEQYF.

The V gene is TRBV29-1, the J gene TRBJ2-1; TRBD2 matches 10 bases. This CDR3 is built from 14 residues. The germline CDR1 and CDR2 sequences are SQVTM and ANQGSEA. J was trimmed by 9 bases and V by 7 bases; bases with no gene match: 12. CDR3 nucleotide sequence: TGCAGCGCACGGCGGCTAGCGGGAGAAGGTGAGCAGTTCTTC. Translation: CSARRLAGEGEQFF.

The DNA of the CDR3 is TGTGCCACCAACAGGGGAAACTCTGGAAACACCATATATTTT. This codes for CATNRGNSGNTIYF. The chain joins TRBV19 to TRBJ1-3; 7 positions agree with TRBD1. This CDR3 has 14 residues. CDR1 is LNHDA, CDR2 SQIVND, per germline (reference sequence). The J segment lost 0 bases and the V segment lost 10 bases, leaving 6 bases of the junction unmatched. The full variable domain, its missing parts supplied by reference TRBV19 and TRBJ1-3, is DGGITQSPKYLFRKEGQNVTLSCEQNLNHDAMYWYRQDPGQGLRLIYYSQIVNDFQKGDIAEGYSVSREKKESFPLTVTSAQKNPTAFYLCATNRGNSGNTIYFGEGSWLTVV.

The chain recombines TRBV27 with TRBJ2-3; 8 bases map to TRBD2. The CDR3 consists of 15 residues. Germline assignment: CDR1 MNHEY and CDR2 SMNVEV (reference sequence). V shed 6 bases and J 0 bases; nucleotides not matched to a gene: 5. In DNA form, the CDR3 reads TGTGCCAGCAGCCAACTAGCGGCAAGCACAGATACGCAGTATTTT. It specifies CASSQLAASTDTQYF.

The rearrangement uses TRBV2 and TRBJ2-4; 8 nucleotides agree with TRBD2. The J segment lost 6 bases and the V segment lost 6 bases, leaving 10 bases of the junction unmatched. CDR3 length: 15 residues. From germline, CDR1 is SNHLY and CDR2 FYNNEI. CDR3 residues: CASSNLGLAGNIQYF. The CDR3 nucleotides read TGTGCCAGCAGCAACTTAGGGCTAGCGGGAAACATTCAGTACTTC.

The chain recombines TRBV7-9 with TRBJ2-1, with 10 bases aligning to TRBD1. Germline V gene sequence: CDR1 SEHNR, CDR2 FQNEAQ (reference sequence). Germline trimming cut 4 bases from V and 8 bases from J; bases unmatched to any gene: 11. CDR3 length: 16 amino acids. The CDR3 protein is CASSSWDRGGRDEQFF. The CDR3 nucleotides read TGTGCCAGCAGCTCCTGGGACAGGGGAGGTCGGGATGAGCAGTTCTTC.

The rearrangement joins TRBV19 to TRBJ2-3; no reliable D call. Looked up from germline, CDR1 is LNHDA and CDR2 is SQIVND (reference sequence). The CDR3 consists of 14 residues. V was shortened by 8 bases and J by 2 bases, with 14 bases between the two germline ends. CDR3 sequence (DNA): TGTGCCAGTGCGCGGAGCGTTGTCACAGATACGCAGTATTTT. Amino acids: CASARSVVTDTQYF.

This clone has ten or more counts. The V call is TRBV4-2, the J call TRBJ1-5; perhaps TRBD1 as D (5 bases). Germline-derived CDR1 and CDR2 are LGHNA and YNFKEQ. The V and J ends lost 1 base and 4 bases respectively, with 11 bases between them. The CDR3 sequence is 15 residues long. The CDR3: CASSQGQTANQPQHF. The DNA for the CDR3 is TGTGCCAGCAGCCAAGGACAGACGGCGAATCAGCCCCAGCATTTT.

Ten or more counts support this clone. This sequence joins TRBV7-9 and TRBJ1-3, with no clear D. Germline loops: CDR1 SEHNR, CDR2 FQNEAQ (reference sequence). The CDR3 is 13 residues long. V shed 4 bases and J shed 1 base, with 5 bases lying between them. CDR3 nucleotide sequence: TGTGCCAGCAGCTCGGGTTCTGGAAACACCATATATTTT. Residues: CASSSGSGNTIYF.

The gene calls are TRBV11-3 and TRBJ2-2; 9 positions match TRBD1. The CDR3 covers 16 residues. V lost 5 bases, J lost 3 bases, and 7 bases stayed unmatched. CDR1 SGHNT and CDR2 YENEEA come from the germline V gene. The CDR3 sequence: CASSPRTGEYTGELFF. The CDR3 DNA is TGTGCCAGCAGCCCTAGGACAGGGGAATACACCGGGGAGCTGTTTTTT. The whole variable domain, filled in from reference TRBV11-3 and TRBJ2-2, reads EAGVVQSPRYKIIEKKQPVAFWCNPISGHNTLYWYLQNLGQGPELLIRYENEEAVDDSQLPKDRFSAERLKGVDSTLKIQPAELGDSAVYLCASSPRTGEYTGELFFGEGSRLTVL.

V is TRBV7-2 and J is TRBJ1-1; 9 bases are a match to TRBD1. CDR3 length equals 16 residues. Germline-derived CDR1 and CDR2 are SGHTA and FQGNSA. V gave up 4 bases and J gave up 2 bases; unmatched junction bases: 8. The CDR3 spells CASSSKTGGRNTEAFF. DNA for the CDR3: TGTGCCAGCAGCTCTAAGACAGGGGGACGAAACACTGAAGCTTTCTTT.

The V call is TRBV10-3, the J call TRBJ1-5; 9 positions agree with TRBD1. The V gene end was trimmed by 1 base and the J gene end by 6 bases; junction bases not matched to a gene: 4. Germline CDR1 is ENHRY and CDR2 is SYGVKD. The CDR3 loop spans 15 amino acids. The CDR3 is CAISEWGQGGQPQHF. In DNA form, the CDR3 reads TGTGCCATCAGTGAGTGGGGACAGGGCGGTCAGCCCCAGCATTTT.

V is TRBV3-1 (or the pseudogene TRBV3-2) and J is TRBJ2-5, with D uncertain. Per the germline V gene, CDR1 is LGHDT and CDR2 is YNNKEL (reference sequence). Between the trimmed V and J ends, which lost 4 bases and 0 bases, there was a span of 15 bases. The CDR3 consists of 16 residues. The CDR3 region is CASSLPWADNQETQYF. The CDR3 nucleotides are TGTGCCAGCAGCCTCCCTTGGGCAGATAACCAAGAGACCCAGTACTTC.

The gene calls are TRBV2 and TRBJ1-2, with 8 bases identical to TRBD1. The CDR3 runs to 13 residues. The germline V gene encodes CDR1 SNHLY and CDR2 FYNNEI. The V gene end was trimmed by 4 bases and the J gene end by 5 bases; junction bases not matched to a gene: 3. For the CDR3, the DNA is TGTGCCAGCAGTGTCCGGGACAGGTATGGCTACACCTTC. Its translation is CASSVRDRYGYTF.

The V call is TRBV5-1, the J call TRBJ2-1; possible D gene TRBD2, 6 bases. Germline CDR1 reads SGHRS; CDR2 reads YFSETQ. The ends were cut back, 2 bases at V and 0 bases at J, with 15 bases in the middle. This CDR3 comprises 17 residues. The chain's CDR3 is CASSLVPGTPSYNEQFF. CDR3 nucleotide sequence: TGCGCCAGCAGCTTAGTTCCAGGGACTCCCTCCTACAATGAGCAGTTCTTC.

This clone was recorded only once. The gene calls are TRBV4-3 and TRBJ2-7, with 8 bases matching TRBD1. The V and J ends lost 4 bases and 5 bases, in that order; junction bases with no gene match: 7. Germline lookup yields CDR1 LGHNA and CDR2 YSLEER. This CDR3 is built from 14 residues. The CDR3 nucleotides are TGCGCCAGCAGCCGCGGAGGACAGGGCCACGAGCAGTACTTC. As protein: CASSRGGQGHEQYF.

The V and J genes are TRBV5-1 and TRBJ2-7; 9 bases fit TRBD2. The CDR3 extends over 15 amino acids. The germline V gene encodes CDR1 SGHRS and CDR2 YFSETQ. J was trimmed by 3 bases and V by 4 bases; bases with no gene match: 8. CDR3: CASSPGTSRDYEQYF. The CDR3 DNA is TGCGCCAGCAGCCCCGGGACTAGCAGAGACTACGAGCAGTACTTC.

This sequence joins TRBV19 and TRBJ1-4, with 8 bases identical to TRBD1. The J segment lost 7 bases and the V segment lost 5 bases, leaving 12 bases of the junction unmatched. In germline, CDR1 is LNHDA, CDR2 SQIVND (reference sequence). The CDR3 has 16 amino acids. The CDR3 bases are TGTGCCAGTAGTGGGACGGCAGGGGGCGGCAGTGAAAAACTGTTTTTT. Translating gives CASSGTAGGGSEKLFF.

The chain couples TRBV27 to TRBJ2-7, with 7 bases matching TRBD1. The CDR3 has 14 amino acids. After removal of 8 bases from V and 1 base from J, the junction contained 8 bases not matched to a gene. The germline CDR1 and CDR2 sequences are MNHEY and SMNVEV (reference sequence). Here the CDR3 reads CASGDRGKSYEQYF. CDR3 DNA: TGTGCCAGCGGGGACAGAGGAAAGTCCTACGAGCAGTACTTC.

This clone was counted a single time. V is TRBV6-2 or TRBV6-3 and J is TRBJ1-5, with D tentatively TRBD1 (5 bases). The CDR3 has 15 amino acids. Germline lookup yields CDR1 MNHEY and CDR2 SVGEGT. Trimming left V 7 bases short and J 2 bases short, with 15 bases between. Written as DNA, the CDR3 is TGTGCCAGCACCCCTGGGGGGACTGGCAATCAGCCCCAGCATTTT. Translated: CASTPGGTGNQPQHF.